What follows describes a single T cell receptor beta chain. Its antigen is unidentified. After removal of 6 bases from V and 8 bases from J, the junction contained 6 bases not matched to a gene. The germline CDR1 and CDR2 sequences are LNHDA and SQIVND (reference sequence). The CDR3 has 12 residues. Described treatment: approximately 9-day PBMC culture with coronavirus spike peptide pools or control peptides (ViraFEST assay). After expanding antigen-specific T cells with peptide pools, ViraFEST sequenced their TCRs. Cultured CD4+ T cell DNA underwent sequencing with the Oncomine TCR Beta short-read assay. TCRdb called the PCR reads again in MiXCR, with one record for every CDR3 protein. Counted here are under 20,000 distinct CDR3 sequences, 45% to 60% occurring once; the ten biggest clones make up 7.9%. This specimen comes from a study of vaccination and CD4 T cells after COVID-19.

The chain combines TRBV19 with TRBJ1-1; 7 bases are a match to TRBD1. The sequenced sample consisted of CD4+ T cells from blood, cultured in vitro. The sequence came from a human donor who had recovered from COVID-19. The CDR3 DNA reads TGTGCCAGTAGGCCTACACAGGGGGAAGCTTTCTTT. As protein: CASRPTQGEAFF. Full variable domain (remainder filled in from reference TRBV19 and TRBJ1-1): DGGITQSPKYLFRKEGQNVTLSCEQNLNHDAMYWYRQDPGQGLRLIYYSQIVNDFQKGDIAEGYSVSREKKESFPLTVTSAQKNPTAFYLCASRPTQGEAFFGQGTRLTVV.